Here is one T cell receptor beta chain with its context. Its antigen is unknown. This record comes from a study of cytomegalovirus exposure and HLA in healthy donors. The PCR contained 60 Vbeta and 13 Jbeta primers. TCRdb keeps only in-frame clones here, not all; method: immunoSEQ multiplex PCR. This table holds some 160,000 clones, 65% to 85% found once. Findings of the study overall: An analysis was carried out later, and it reportedly showed fewer N-insertions in an Asian-associated ancestry cluster than the approximately 710-donor mean. DRB1 had the most TCR associations and HLA-C the fewest, a later analysis found, with rates varying by HLA locus. Reports showed the classifier diagnosing cytomegalovirus status with high specificity and sensitivity. Sequencing likely caused a cluster of highly shared sequence variants.

Germline loops: CDR1 MGHRA, CDR2 YSYEKL. The CDR3 totals 15 residues. Trimming shortened V by 5 bases and J by 7 bases, and 18 bases separated the two germline ends. This rearrangement joins TRBV4-1 to TRBJ2-1, with D maybe TRBD1 (5 bases). This receptor was taken from a man aged 60 to 75 in good health and CMV-seronegative. Sequenced: PBMCs. The CDR3 here is CASSLIGDTMNEQFF. The CDR3 nucleotides read TGCGCCAGCAGCTTGATAGGGGATACAATGAATGAGCAGTTCTTC.